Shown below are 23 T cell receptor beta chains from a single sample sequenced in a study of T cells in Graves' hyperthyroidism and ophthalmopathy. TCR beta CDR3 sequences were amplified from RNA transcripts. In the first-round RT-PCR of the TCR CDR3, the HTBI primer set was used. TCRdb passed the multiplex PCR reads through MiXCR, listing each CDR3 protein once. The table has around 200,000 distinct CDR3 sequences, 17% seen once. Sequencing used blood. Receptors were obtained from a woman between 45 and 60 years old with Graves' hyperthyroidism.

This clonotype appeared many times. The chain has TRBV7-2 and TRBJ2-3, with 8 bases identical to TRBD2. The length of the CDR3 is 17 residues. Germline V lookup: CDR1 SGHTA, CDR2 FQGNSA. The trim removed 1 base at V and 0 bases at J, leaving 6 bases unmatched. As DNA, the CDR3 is TGTGCCAGCAGCTTAGTTGTCGCGGGGGGAAGCACAGATACGCAGTATTTT. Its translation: CASSLVVAGGSTDTQYF.

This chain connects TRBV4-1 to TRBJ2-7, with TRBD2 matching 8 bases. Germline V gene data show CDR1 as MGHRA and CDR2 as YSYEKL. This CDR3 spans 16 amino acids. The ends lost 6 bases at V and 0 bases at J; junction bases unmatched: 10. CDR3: CASSLYPSGSSYEQYF. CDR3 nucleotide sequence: TGCGCCAGCAGTCTGTACCCCAGCGGGAGCTCCTACGAGCAGTACTTC.

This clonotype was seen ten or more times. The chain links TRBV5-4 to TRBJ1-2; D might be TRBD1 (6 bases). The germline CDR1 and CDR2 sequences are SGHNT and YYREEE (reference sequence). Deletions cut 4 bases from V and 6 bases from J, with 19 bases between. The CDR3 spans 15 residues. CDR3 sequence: CASSRAQGLGDGYTF. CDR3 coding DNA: TGTGCCAGCAGCCGCGCTCAGGGGTTAGGCGATGGCTACACCTTC. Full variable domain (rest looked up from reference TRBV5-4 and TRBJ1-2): ETGVTQSPTHLIKTRGQQVTLRCSSQSGHNTVSWYQQALGQGPQFIFQYYREEENGRGNFPPRFSGLQFPNYSSELNVNALELDDSALYLCASSRAQGLGDGYTFGSGTRLTVV.

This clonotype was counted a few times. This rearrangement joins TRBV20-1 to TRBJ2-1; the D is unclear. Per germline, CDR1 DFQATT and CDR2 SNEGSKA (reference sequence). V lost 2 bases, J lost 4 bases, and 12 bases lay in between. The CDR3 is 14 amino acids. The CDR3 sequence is CSARSRINYNEQFF. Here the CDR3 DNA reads TGCAGTGCTAGAAGTCGGATAAATTACAATGAGCAGTTCTTC.

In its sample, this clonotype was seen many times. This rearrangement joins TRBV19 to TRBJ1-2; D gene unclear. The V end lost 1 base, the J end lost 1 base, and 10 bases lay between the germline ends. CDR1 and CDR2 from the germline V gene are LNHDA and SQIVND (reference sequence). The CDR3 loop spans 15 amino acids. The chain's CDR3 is CASSIAVRGNYGYTF. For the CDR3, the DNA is TGTGCCAGTAGTATAGCGGTACGGGGTAACTATGGCTACACCTTC.

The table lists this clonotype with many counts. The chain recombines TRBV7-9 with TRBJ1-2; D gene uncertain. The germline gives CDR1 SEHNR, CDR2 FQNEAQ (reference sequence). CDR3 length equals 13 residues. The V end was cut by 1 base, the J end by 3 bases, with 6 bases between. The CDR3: CASSLVGYYGYTF. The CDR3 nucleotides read TGTGCCAGCAGCTTAGTCGGATACTATGGCTACACCTTC. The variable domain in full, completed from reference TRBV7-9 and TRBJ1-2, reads DTGVSQNPRHKITKRGQNVTFRCDPISEHNRLYWYRQTLGQGPEFLTYFQNEAQLEKSRLLSDRFSAERPKGSFSTLEIQRTEQGDSAMYLCASSLVGYYGYTFGSGTRLTVV.

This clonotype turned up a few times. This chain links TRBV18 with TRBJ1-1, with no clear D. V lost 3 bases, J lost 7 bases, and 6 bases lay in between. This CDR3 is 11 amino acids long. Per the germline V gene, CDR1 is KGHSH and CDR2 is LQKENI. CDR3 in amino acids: CASSPEVEAFF. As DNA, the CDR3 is TGTGCCAGCTCACCTGAGGTTGAAGCTTTCTTT. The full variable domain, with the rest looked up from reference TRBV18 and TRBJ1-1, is NAGVMQNPRHLVRRRGQEARLRCSPMKGHSHVYWYRQLPEEGLKFMVYLQKENIIDESGMPKERFSAEFPKEGPSILRIQQVVRGDSAAYFCASSPEVEAFFGQGTRLTVV.

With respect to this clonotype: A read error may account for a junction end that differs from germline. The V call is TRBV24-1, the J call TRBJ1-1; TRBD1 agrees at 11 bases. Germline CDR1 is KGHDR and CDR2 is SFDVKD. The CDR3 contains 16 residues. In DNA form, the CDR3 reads TGTGCCACCAGGACCTCGGACAGGGGGCGTCGCACTGAAGCTTCCTTT. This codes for CATRTSDRGRRTEASF.

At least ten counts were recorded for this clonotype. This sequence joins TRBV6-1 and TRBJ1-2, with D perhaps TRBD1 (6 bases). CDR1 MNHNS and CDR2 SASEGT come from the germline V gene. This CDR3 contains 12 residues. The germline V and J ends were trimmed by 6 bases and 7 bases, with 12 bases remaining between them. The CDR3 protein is CASRRGIGGYTF. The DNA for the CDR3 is TGTGCCAGCAGGAGGGGGATAGGTGGCTACACCTTC.

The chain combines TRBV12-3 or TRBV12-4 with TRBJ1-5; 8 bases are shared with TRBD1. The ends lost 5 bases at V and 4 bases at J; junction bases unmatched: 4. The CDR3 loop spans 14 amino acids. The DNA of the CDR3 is TGTGCCAGCAGTGCGACAGGGGTAAATCAGCCCCAGCATTTT. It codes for CASSATGVNQPQHF.

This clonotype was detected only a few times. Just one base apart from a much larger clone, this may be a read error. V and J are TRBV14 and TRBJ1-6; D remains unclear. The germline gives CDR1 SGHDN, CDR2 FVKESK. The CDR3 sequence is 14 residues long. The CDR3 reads CASSQDVGNSPPHF. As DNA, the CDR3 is TGTGCCAGCAGCCAAGATGTGGGGAATTCACCCCCCCACTTT.

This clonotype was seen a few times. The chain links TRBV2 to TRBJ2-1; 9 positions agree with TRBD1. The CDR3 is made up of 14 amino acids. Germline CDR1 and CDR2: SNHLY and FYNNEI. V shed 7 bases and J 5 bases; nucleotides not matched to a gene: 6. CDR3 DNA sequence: TGTGCCAGCACGGACAGGGGCGGGGACAATGAGCAGTTCTTC. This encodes CASTDRGGDNEQFF.

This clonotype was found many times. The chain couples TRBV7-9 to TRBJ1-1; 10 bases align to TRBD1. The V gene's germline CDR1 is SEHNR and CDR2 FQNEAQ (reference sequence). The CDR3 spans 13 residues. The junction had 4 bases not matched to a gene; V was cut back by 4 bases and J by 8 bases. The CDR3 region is CASSSGTGAEAFF. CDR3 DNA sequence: TGTGCCAGCAGCTCCGGGACAGGGGCCGAAGCTTTCTTT.

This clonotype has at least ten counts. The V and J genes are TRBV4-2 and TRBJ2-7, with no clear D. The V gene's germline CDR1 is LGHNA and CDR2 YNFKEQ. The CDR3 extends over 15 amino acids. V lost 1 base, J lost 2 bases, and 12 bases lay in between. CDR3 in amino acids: CASSQAPGPPYEQYF. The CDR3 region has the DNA TGTGCCAGCAGCCAAGCCCCCGGGCCACCCTACGAGCAGTACTTC.

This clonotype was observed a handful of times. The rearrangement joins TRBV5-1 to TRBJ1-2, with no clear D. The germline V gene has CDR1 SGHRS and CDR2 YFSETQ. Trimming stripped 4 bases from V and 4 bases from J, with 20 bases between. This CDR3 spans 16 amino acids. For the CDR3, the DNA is TGCGCCAGCAGCGAGATTAGGGCGATAAACTCCTATGGCTACACCTTC. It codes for CASSEIRAINSYGYTF.

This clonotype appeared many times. For the CDR3, the DNA is TGTGCCAGCAGCTTAGAAGGGGACGTCAATCAGCCCCAGCATTTT. The encoded protein is CASSLEGDVNQPQHF. The J gene is TRBJ1-5, the V gene TRBV7-2, with D maybe TRBD1 (5 bases). Germline V gene sequence: CDR1 SGHTA, CDR2 FQGNSA. V was shortened by 1 base and J by 3 bases, with 10 bases between the two germline ends. The CDR3 length is 15 residues.

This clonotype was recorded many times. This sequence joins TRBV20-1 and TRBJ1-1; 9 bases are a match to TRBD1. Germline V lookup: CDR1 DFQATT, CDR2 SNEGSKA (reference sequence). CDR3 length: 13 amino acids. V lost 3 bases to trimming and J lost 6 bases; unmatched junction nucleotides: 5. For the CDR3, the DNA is TGCAGTGCTAGGGGGACAGGGTGGGCTGAAGCTTTCTTT. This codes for CSARGTGWAEAFF.

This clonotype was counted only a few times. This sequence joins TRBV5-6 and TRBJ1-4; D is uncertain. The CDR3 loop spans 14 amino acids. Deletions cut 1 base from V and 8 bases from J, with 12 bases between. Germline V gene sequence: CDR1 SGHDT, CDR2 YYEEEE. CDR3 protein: CASSLLGVGEKLFF. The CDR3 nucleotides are TGTGCCAGCAGCTTGCTCGGGGTTGGGGAAAAACTGTTTTTT.

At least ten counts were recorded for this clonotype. This chain's CDR3 is CASSIGFYNSPLHF. The CDR3 DNA is TGTGCCAGTAGTATTGGATTTTATAATTCACCCCTCCACTTT. The gene calls are TRBV19 and TRBJ1-6, with D unresolved. Germline CDR1 and CDR2: LNHDA and SQIVND (reference sequence). CDR3 length: 14 residues. The V end was cut by 3 bases, the J end by 4 bases, with 7 bases between.

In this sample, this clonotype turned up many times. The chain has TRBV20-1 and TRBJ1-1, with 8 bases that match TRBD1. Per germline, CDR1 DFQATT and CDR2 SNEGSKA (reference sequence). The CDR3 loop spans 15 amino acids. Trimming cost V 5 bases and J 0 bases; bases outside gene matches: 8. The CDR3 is CSAALDRVMNTEAFF. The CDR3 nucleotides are TGCAGTGCTGCTCTGGACAGGGTCATGAACACTGAAGCTTTCTTT.

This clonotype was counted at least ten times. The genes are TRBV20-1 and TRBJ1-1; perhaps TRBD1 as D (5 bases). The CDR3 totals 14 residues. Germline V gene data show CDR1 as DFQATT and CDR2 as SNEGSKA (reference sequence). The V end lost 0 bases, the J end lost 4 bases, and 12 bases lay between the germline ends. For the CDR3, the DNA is TGCAGTGCTAGAGATGGGGGGGGGTCCACTGAAGCTTTCTTT. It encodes CSARDGGGSTEAFF.

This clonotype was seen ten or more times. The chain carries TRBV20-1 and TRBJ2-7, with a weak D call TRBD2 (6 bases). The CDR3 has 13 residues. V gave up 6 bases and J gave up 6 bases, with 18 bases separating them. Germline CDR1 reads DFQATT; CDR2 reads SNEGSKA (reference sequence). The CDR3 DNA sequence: TGCAGTGCATCGAGACTAGGAACGGTCGAGCAGTACTTC. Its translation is CSASRLGTVEQYF.

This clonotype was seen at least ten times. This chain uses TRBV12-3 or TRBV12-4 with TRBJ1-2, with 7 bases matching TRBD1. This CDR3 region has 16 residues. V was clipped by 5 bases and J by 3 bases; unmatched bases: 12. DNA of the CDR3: TGTGCCAGCAGTCCCACTACAGGGGTCGGATACTATGGCTACACCTTC. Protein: CASSPTTGVGYYGYTF.